The present T cell receptor beta chain was sequenced within a study of cytomegalovirus exposure and HLA in healthy donors. With respect to this clone: Its antigen is unidentified.

The CDR3 spans 14 residues. V shed 6 bases and J 4 bases; nucleotides not matched to a gene: 4. Germline V lookup: CDR1 MNHEY, CDR2 SMNVEV (reference sequence). Here immunoSEQ multiplex PCR was the method, and the copy in TCRdb shows in-frame clones only, minus some. Of about 90,000 clones listed, roughly 84% were seen once; the top ten hold around 10%. The study, taken as a whole, reports: Most TCR sequences showed up rarely, but some public TCRs showed up in many donors.

The donors were in the roughly 110-subject validation cohort, distinct from the 666-subject first cohort. Input material: PBMCs. This chain uses TRBV27 with TRBJ2-3; TRBD2 matches 10 bases. This TCR derives from a woman between 18 and 29 years old in good health and CMV-seropositive. The DNA of the CDR3 is TGTGCCAGCAGCAACAGCGGGGGGGCAGATACGCAGTATTTT. This translates into CASSNSGGADTQYF.